The 32 T cell receptor beta chains below all came from one sample that was sequenced in a study of lung T cells in sarcoidosis with Löfgren's syndrome. MiXCR, run by TCRdb on the reads, gives a single entry per CDR3 protein. The sample holds about 19,000 distinct CDR3 sequences, 20% to 25% seen once. Sequenced sample: CD4+ T cells from PBMCs. The receptors stem from a human donor with sarcoidosis (Löfgren's syndrome or another form), or a control subject (not recorded which).

This clonotype was observed many times. The gene calls are TRBV29-1 and TRBJ1-5; D is undetermined. CDR1 is SQVTM, CDR2 ANQGSEA, per germline. The CDR3 is made up of 13 amino acids. Trimming left V 4 bases short and J 5 bases short, with 12 bases between. This CDR3 reads CSVGEGFHQPQHF. In DNA, the CDR3 is TGCAGCGTTGGGGAAGGGTTCCATCAGCCCCAGCATTTT. Filled out from reference TRBV29-1 and TRBJ1-5, the complete variable domain reads SAVISQKPSRDICQRGTSLTIQCQVDSQVTMMFWYRQQPGQSLTLIATANQGSEATYESGFVIDKFPISRPNLTFSTLTVSNMSPEDSSIYLCSVGEGFHQPQHFGDGTRLSIL.

V usage is TRBV30 and J usage is TRBJ2-2; no reliable D call. CDR3 length equals 13 residues. V was clipped by 2 bases and J by 8 bases, with 12 bases between them. Germline values: CDR1 GTSNPN, CDR2 SVGIG (reference sequence). CDR3 protein: CAWSSTAVGELFF. CDR3 in DNA: TGTGCCTGGAGTTCTACGGCCGTAGGGGAGCTGTTTTTT.

This clonotype showed up many times. This sequence joins TRBV6-6 and TRBJ1-1; a weak D match, TRBD1 (5 bases). The V end lost 2 bases, the J end lost 0 bases, and 7 bases lay between the germline ends. The germline CDR1 and CDR2 sequences are MNHNY and SVGAGI (reference sequence). The CDR3 runs 14 residues. The CDR3 region is CASSYRGLNTEAFF. The CDR3 DNA reads as TGTGCCAGCAGTTACCGGGGACTGAACACTGAAGCTTTCTTT.

By proportion, this clonotype is medium-sized. The gene calls are TRBV6-2 or TRBV6-3 and TRBJ2-7; D gene uncertain. Germline V CDR1 and CDR2: MNHEY, SVGEGT. V was clipped by 6 bases and J by 6 bases, with 9 bases between them. The CDR3 contains 11 residues. The CDR3 reads CASRKELEQYF. CDR3 coding DNA: TGTGCCAGCAGAAAGGAGCTCGAGCAGTACTTC.

This chain connects TRBV30 to TRBJ1-3; D is perhaps TRBD1 (5 bases). The length of the CDR3 is 15 residues. V was shortened by 5 bases and J by 0 bases, with 14 bases between the two germline ends. Looked up from germline, CDR1 is GTSNPN and CDR2 is SVGIG (reference sequence). This CDR3 is CAWSRDSGSGNTIYF. Written as DNA, the CDR3 is TGTGCCTGGTCCCGGGACTCCGGCTCTGGAAACACCATATATTTT.

This clonotype rates as medium-sized (0.01 to 0.1%). This chain's CDR3 is CASSDRTSGITYEQYF. Written as DNA, the CDR3 is TGTGCCAGCAGTGACCGGACTAGCGGGATTACCTACGAGCAGTACTTC. V and J are TRBV6-1 and TRBJ2-7, with 12 bases matching TRBD2. V trimming: 3 bases; J trimming: 2 bases; junction bases outside the gene matches: 5. CDR1 is MNHNS and CDR2 is SASEGT in the germline V gene. CDR3 size: 16 residues.

For this clonotype: This may stem from a read error, because a much larger clone lies one nucleotide away. The V and J genes are TRBV20-1 and TRBJ2-1, with D possibly called TRBD1 or TRBD2 (5 bases each). In germline, CDR1 is DFQATT, CDR2 SNEGSKA (reference sequence). Trimming pared 1 base from V and 6 bases from J, leaving 22 bases between. The CDR3 length is 17 residues. This CDR3 is CSARVILGTIPSNEQFF. CDR3 nucleotides: TGCAGTGCTAGAGTGATACTTGGGACCATCCCGTCCAATGAGCAGTTCTTC.

There are many counts of this clonotype. The rearrangement joins TRBV5-1 to TRBJ2-7; D is possibly TRBD1 (5 bases). In germline, CDR1 is SGHRS, CDR2 YFSETQ. This CDR3 comprises 14 residues. V lost 0 bases and J 3 bases, leaving 10 bases between the germline ends. CDR3 sequence reads: CASSLEGAYYEQYF. CDR3 nucleotides: TGCGCCAGCAGCTTGGAAGGGGCCTACTACGAGCAGTACTTC.

This clonotype was recorded at least ten times. This chain connects TRBV18 to TRBJ2-1; D perhaps matches TRBD1 (6 bases). Germline V gene sequence: CDR1 KGHSH, CDR2 LQKENI. Trimming removed 1 base from V and 5 bases from J, with 12 bases in between. This CDR3 region has 15 residues. The CDR3 region is CASSPRGAGDNEQFF. CDR3 sequence (DNA): TGTGCCAGCTCACCACGCGGAGCAGGGGACAATGAGCAGTTCTTC. The full variable domain, in which reference TRBV18 and TRBJ2-1 provide the parts outside the CDR3, is NAGVMQNPRHLVRRRGQEARLRCSPMKGHSHVYWYRQLPEEGLKFMVYLQKENIIDESGMPKERFSAEFPKEGPSILRIQQVVRGDSAAYFCASSPRGAGDNEQFFGPGTRLTVL.

This clonotype was picked up many times. This chain connects TRBV5-1 to TRBJ2-1, with TRBD1 matching over 7 bases. J was trimmed by 3 bases and V by 4 bases; bases with no gene match: 7. Germline CDR1 is SGHRS and CDR2 is YFSETQ. The CDR3 sequence is 15 residues long. The chain's CDR3 is CASSLLGDSYNEQFF. The CDR3 DNA reads as TGCGCCAGCAGCCTACTAGGGGACAGCTACAATGAGCAGTTCTTC. The full variable domain, in which reference TRBV5-1 and TRBJ2-1 provide the parts outside the CDR3, is KAGVTQTPRYLIKTRGQQVTLSCSPISGHRSVSWYQQTPGQGLQFLFEYFSETQRNKGNFPGRFSGRQFSNSRSEMNVSTLELGDSALYLCASSLLGDSYNEQFFGPGTRLTVL.

The rearrangement joins TRBV11-2 to TRBJ2-3; perhaps TRBD1 as D (5 bases). The last part of the DNA fits TRBJ1-5 better; the J call may be wrong. Germline lookup yields CDR1 SGHAT and CDR2 FQNNGV. The CDR3 runs 12 residues. The DNA of the CDR3 is TGTGCCAGCAGCTTATGGGGGGATACGCAGCATTTT. Protein product: CASSLWGDTQHF.

A single count supports this clonotype. The chain links TRBV24-1 to TRBJ2-3; a weak D match, TRBD2 (5 bases). Trimming took off 5 bases at V and 4 bases at J, with 9 bases between the two ends. The CDR3 covers 13 residues. Germline V gives CDR1 KGHDR, CDR2 SFDVKD. As DNA, the CDR3 is TGTGCCACCAGTGGCGGGCCCCCAGATACGCAGTATTTT. Its protein is CATSGGPPDTQYF.

This clonotype occurred many times. V gene TRBV20-1 combines with J gene TRBJ2-1; D may be TRBD2 (6 bases). The CDR3 runs to 13 residues. V was trimmed by 6 bases and J by 0 bases, leaving 9 bases between them. Per germline, CDR1 DFQATT and CDR2 SNEGSKA (reference sequence). CDR3 DNA sequence: TGCAGTGCGCGGGGACCCTCCTACAATGAGCAGTTCTTC. Its protein is CSARGPSYNEQFF.

This clonotype has at least ten counts. V gene TRBV4-1 combines with J gene TRBJ2-1, with D possibly being TRBD1 (5 bases). Germline-derived CDR1 and CDR2 are MGHRA and YSYEKL. V lost 1 base to trimming and J lost 7 bases, with 8 bases between them. The CDR3 length is 13 residues. The CDR3 bases are TGCGCCAGCAGCCAAGGGGGCTTTAATGAGCAGTTCTTC. The encoded protein is CASSQGGFNEQFF.

As for this clonotype: The junction departs from the called germline gene at one end, perhaps through a read error. This CDR3 is CASGYRGTPNTEAFF. The CDR3 DNA sequence: TGTGCCAGCGGTTACCGCGGGACACCGAACACTGAAGCTTTCTTT. V and J are TRBV6-6 and TRBJ1-1, with D possibly TRBD1 on 6 matching bases. CDR1 is MNHNY, CDR2 SVGAGI, per germline (reference sequence). The CDR3 sequence is 15 residues long.

As for this clonotype: A read error may be the cause here, since a much bigger clone is one base away. V usage is TRBV12-3 or TRBV12-4 and J usage is TRBJ1-6; 7 bases fit TRBD1. This CDR3 region has 14 residues. The CDR3 protein is CDSSSGQPRSPLHF. In DNA, the CDR3 is TGTGACAGCAGTTCGGGACAGCCTCGGTCACCCCTCCACTTT.

This clonotype was recorded many times. The rearrangement uses TRBV18 and TRBJ1-1, with D perhaps TRBD1 (5 bases). V shed 3 bases and J shed 3 bases, with 11 bases lying between them. The length of the CDR3 is 14 residues. The germline gives CDR1 KGHSH, CDR2 LQKENI. The CDR3 DNA is TGTGCCAGCTCACCCTCGGGGCTTCACACTGAAGCTTTCTTT. Translated, it gives CASSPSGLHTEAFF.

This clonotype was detected ten times or more. V is TRBV7-2 and J is TRBJ1-1; D unclear. Germline lookup yields CDR1 SGHTA and CDR2 FQGNSA. The length of the CDR3 is 15 residues. The germline V and J ends were trimmed by 1 base and 4 bases, with 13 bases remaining between them. CDR3 protein: CASSLDLGGGTEAFF. The CDR3 DNA reads TGTGCCAGCAGCTTAGATCTGGGTGGAGGCACTGAAGCTTTCTTT.

Details on this clonotype: A read error is possible here, since a much larger clone lies one base away. The V gene is TRBV19, the J gene TRBJ2-1; D not resolved. The CDR3 spans 19 residues. The germline V gene has CDR1 LNHDA and CDR2 SQIVND (reference sequence). V was pared by 0 bases and J by 3 bases, with 21 bases between. As DNA, the CDR3 is TGTGCCAGTAGTATAGATCTGGTTATTCGGGTGAGCTTCTACAATGAGCAGTTCTTC. Protein sequence: CASSIDLVIRVSFYNEQFF.

Many counts were recorded for this clonotype. The rearrangement uses TRBV27 and TRBJ2-2; D unresolved. The ends were cut back, 3 bases at V and 2 bases at J, with 10 bases in the middle. The CDR3 length is 15 residues. Germline lookup yields CDR1 MNHEY and CDR2 SMNVEV (reference sequence). The CDR3 DNA reads as TGTGCCAGCAGTTTGAACAAGCTCAACACCGGGGAGCTGTTTTTT. This encodes CASSLNKLNTGELFF.

This clonotype has only one observation. One base away lies a much larger clone, so this may be a sequencing read error. V usage is TRBV14 and J usage is TRBJ2-1, with D hard to call. The germline CDR1 and CDR2 sequences are SGHDN and FVKESK. The CDR3 consists of 13 residues. CDR3 residues: CASGQVGYNEQFF. The DNA for the CDR3 is TGTGCCAGCGGCCAAGTAGGGTACAATGAGCAGTTCTTC. Looking up the rest from reference TRBV14 and TRBJ2-1 gives the full variable domain: EAGVTQFPSHSVIEKGQTVTLRCDPISGHDNLYWYRRVMGKEIKFLLHFVKESKQDESGMPNNRFLAERTGGTYSTLKVQPAELEDSGVYFCASGQVGYNEQFFGPGTRLTVL.

This clonotype was seen repeatedly, ten times or more. The CDR3: CASSRQGATEAFF. The CDR3 DNA sequence: TGTGCCAGCAGCCGACAGGGGGCCACTGAAGCTTTCTTT. The V and J genes are TRBV12-3 or TRBV12-4 and TRBJ1-1; 10 bases line up with TRBD1. V trimming: 6 bases; J trimming: 4 bases; junction bases outside the gene matches: 2. The CDR3 sequence is 13 residues long.

This clonotype appeared many times. This chain joins TRBV5-4 and TRBJ2-1; no firm D call. V gave up 2 bases and J gave up 7 bases, with 10 bases separating them. From germline, CDR1 is SGHNT and CDR2 YYREEE (reference sequence). The CDR3 is 13 amino acids. This CDR3 is CASSFNPRNEQFF. The CDR3 DNA reads TGTGCCAGCAGCTTTAATCCGAGAAATGAGCAGTTCTTC.

CDR3 residues: CASSLDGVAPYEQYF. The DNA of the CDR3 is TGTGCCAGCAGCTTAGATGGGGTAGCGCCCTACGAGCAGTACTTC. V gene TRBV11-2 combines with J gene TRBJ2-7; TRBD2 is a possible D gene (5 bases). Germline V gene lookup returns CDR1 SGHAT and CDR2 FQNNGV. This CDR3 comprises 15 residues. V was trimmed by 0 bases and J by 2 bases, leaving 11 bases between them. Full variable domain (rest looked up from reference TRBV11-2 and TRBJ2-7): EAGVAQSPRYKIIEKRQSVAFWCNPISGHATLYWYQQILGQGPKLLIQFQNNGVVDDSQLPKDRFSAERLKGVDSTLKIQPAKLEDSAVYLCASSLDGVAPYEQYFGPGTRLTVT.

This clonotype was seen repeatedly, ten times or more. CDR3 region: CSARDPPGFGSVGETQYF. CDR3 nucleotides: TGCAGTGCTAGAGATCCCCCTGGATTCGGGAGTGTTGGAGAGACCCAGTACTTC. The rearrangement uses TRBV20-1 and TRBJ2-5, with a weak D call TRBD2 (6 bases). The CDR3 is 18 amino acids. Germline-derived CDR1 and CDR2 are DFQATT and SNEGSKA (reference sequence). With 0 bases removed from V and 4 bases from J, the gap between germline ends came to 24 bases.

The chain recombines TRBV4-3 with TRBJ2-6, with D possibly matching TRBD2 (6 bases). This CDR3 is built from 19 residues. Per the germline V gene, CDR1 is LGHNA and CDR2 is YSLEER. V lost 1 base, J lost 2 bases, and 18 bases lay in between. CDR3 nucleotide sequence: TGCGCCAGCAGCCAAGTGTTGCGGCGGAGGGGCACTGGGGCCAACGTCCTGACTTTC. Encoded protein: CASSQVLRRRGTGANVLTF.

In this sample, this clonotype is medium-sized (0.01 to 0.1%). The chain joins TRBV27 to TRBJ1-6; 8 bases match TRBD1. Trimming cost V 3 bases and J 14 bases; bases outside gene matches: 12. Per germline, CDR1 MNHEY and CDR2 SMNVEV (reference sequence). The CDR3 totals 15 residues. The CDR3 nucleotides read TGTGCCAGCAGTTTTCAAGGACAGGGTGGGTCAGCCCTCCACTTT. It translates to CASSFQGQGGSALHF.

This clonotype was seen a handful of times. The chain has TRBV7-2 and TRBJ2-5, with TRBD1 identical over 7 bases. Losses at the gene ends were 1 base for V and 5 bases for J; bases not matched to a gene: 4. The germline V gene encodes CDR1 SGHTA and CDR2 FQGNSA. The CDR3 loop spans 14 amino acids. CDR3 DNA: TGTGCCAGCAGCTTAGTAGGGACAGTGGAGACCCAGTACTTC. This encodes CASSLVGTVETQYF.

This clonotype came up many times. J is TRBJ2-1 and V is TRBV4-2, with 8 bases that match TRBD2. The CDR3 extends over 16 amino acids. J lost 4 bases, V lost 0 bases, and 5 bases had no gene match. CDR1 and CDR2 (germline): LGHNA, YNFKEQ. In DNA, the CDR3 is TGTGCCAGCAGCCAAGAACTAGCGGAGGGATACAATGAGCAGTTCTTC. This gives the protein CASSQELAEGYNEQFF.

The chain employs TRBV29-1 and TRBJ2-7; TRBD2 aligns across 7 bases. The germline gives CDR1 SQVTM, CDR2 ANQGSEA. With V trimmed by 2 bases and J by 7 bases, 5 bases remained unmatched. The CDR3 spans 12 residues. Here the CDR3 reads CSVENLRGEQYF. The CDR3 bases are TGCAGCGTTGAAAATCTGCGGGGGGAGCAGTACTTC.

This chain links TRBV27 with TRBJ1-4, with D tentatively TRBD1 (6 bases). CDR3 size: 14 residues. CDR1 is MNHEY, CDR2 SMNVEV, per germline (reference sequence). Trimming took off 4 bases at V and 6 bases at J, with 12 bases between the two ends. CDR3 protein: CASSSLGADEKLFF. The CDR3 DNA reads TGTGCCAGCAGTTCCCTGGGGGCAGATGAAAAACTGTTTTTT.

This clonotype was seen repeatedly, ten times or more. V gene TRBV2 combines with J gene TRBJ2-1; 13 nucleotides line up with TRBD2. This CDR3 contains 19 residues. V shed 3 bases, J shed 0 bases, and the junction held 8 bases outside the gene matches. The germline gives CDR1 SNHLY, CDR2 FYNNEI. The CDR3 sequence is CASSDSGTSGTLSYNEQFF. Here the CDR3 DNA reads TGTGCCAGCAGTGATTCCGGGACTAGCGGGACCCTCTCCTACAATGAGCAGTTCTTC.